This T cell receptor (beta chain) was sequenced in a study of Ad26.COV2.S vaccination and SARS-CoV-2 variants. Note on this clone: Its matching antigen is unknown.

Germline trimming cut 5 bases from V and 0 bases from J; bases unmatched to any gene: 4. Germline-derived CDR1 and CDR2 are SGHRS and YFSETQ. The CDR3 totals 17 residues. Profiled with immunoSEQ multiplex PCR; TCRdb holds only in-frame clones, not every one. The sample records around 250,000 clones, 70% to 90% being singletons. Study-wide results and limits: In TCR breadth and depth analyses, total T cell responses may have been underestimated. Recipients of vaccine and of placebo showed similar breadth of their non-spike TCR repertoires.

Treatment indicated: roughly 18 received Ad26.COV2.S at low or high dose, single or two shots; roughly 5 received placebo; per-sample allocation not given. Specimen acquisition occurred on day 63 following the initial vaccine or placebo injection. The chain recombines TRBV5-1 with TRBJ2-2; 13 positions match TRBD2. This sample comprised peripheral blood, obtained in a trial of Ad26.COV2.S vaccine versus placebo. This receptor was taken from a person between 18 and 65 years old who received the Ad26.COV2.S COVID-19 vaccine or a placebo. DNA for the CDR3: TGCGCCAGCAGGTGGACTAGCGGGAGCCCGAACACCGGGGAGCTGTTTTTT. Encoded protein: CASRWTSGSPNTGELFF.